These 25 T cell receptor beta chains came from one sample sequenced in a study of T cell responses to AZD1222 COVID-19 vaccine. Assay: immunoSEQ multiplex PCR; the TCRdb copy retains only in-frame clones and omits some. The sample has some 90,000 clones, about 90% seen once. The material was peripheral blood, obtained on day 0 of AZD1222 vaccination. Every receptor here comes from an adult in good health.

The count of this clone is one. The chain links TRBV18 to TRBJ2-1; TRBD1 matches at 11 bases. Trimming removed 3 bases from V and 9 bases from J; junction bases left unmatched: 4. Germline loops: CDR1 KGHSH, CDR2 LQKENI. The CDR3 has 14 amino acids. CDR3 amino acids: CASSPGTGGSEQFF. Here the CDR3 DNA reads TGTGCCAGCTCACCCGGGACAGGGGGTAGTGAGCAGTTCTTC. Full variable domain (rest looked up from reference TRBV18 and TRBJ2-1): NAGVMQNPRHLVRRRGQEARLRCSPMKGHSHVYWYRQLPEEGLKFMVYLQKENIIDESGMPKERFSAEFPKEGPSILRIQQVVRGDSAAYFCASSPGTGGSEQFFGPGTRLTVL.

A note on this clone: The sample holds other DNA sequences that translate to the same CDR3. The rearrangement joins TRBV18 to TRBJ2-2; no definite D call. The CDR3 loop spans 12 amino acids. The V gene's germline CDR1 is KGHSH and CDR2 LQKENI. Trimming took 6 bases from V and 6 from J, leaving 8 bases between them. The chain's CDR3 is CASSPVAGELFF. DNA for the CDR3: TGTGCCAGCTCGCCCGTCGCCGGGGAGCTGTTTTTT.

This rearrangement joins TRBV6-1 to TRBJ1-5; no clear D gene. This CDR3 region has 12 residues. Germline CDR1 and CDR2: MNHNS and SASEGT. Trimming shortened V by 2 bases and J by 7 bases, and 6 bases separated the two germline ends. Written as DNA, the CDR3 is TGTGCCAGCAGTGAACCTCGCCAGCCCCAGCATTTT. Encoded protein: CASSEPRQPQHF.

This clone has only a few counts. The chain is built from TRBV12-3 or TRBV12-4 and TRBJ1-2, with unresolved D. The CDR3 is made up of 13 amino acids. Trimming removed 10 bases at V and 5 bases at J, with 17 bases between. The CDR3 spells CATSFGDGYGYTF. CDR3 nucleotides: TGTGCCACCTCTTTCGGGGATGGGTATGGCTACACCTTC.

The rearrangement links TRBV7-2 to TRBJ2-2, with D unclear. The germline V and J ends were trimmed by 5 bases and 3 bases, with 7 bases remaining between them. Germline V gene lookup returns CDR1 SGHTA and CDR2 FQGNSA. The CDR3 covers 13 residues. CDR3 bases: TGTGCCAGCAGCGTTAGCTACACCGGGGAGCTGTTTTTT. Translated, it gives CASSVSYTGELFF.

The rearrangement joins TRBV28 to TRBJ1-5, with no clear D. Trimming left V 6 bases short and J 4 bases short, with 16 bases between. The CDR3 has 15 amino acids. The germline V gene encodes CDR1 MDHEN and CDR2 SYDVKM. CDR3 in amino acids: CASRSAHTRNQPQHF. The CDR3 coding sequence is TGTGCCAGCAGGTCGGCGCACACTCGGAATCAGCCCCAGCATTTT.

This clone was counted once. The chain couples TRBV21-1 to TRBJ2-1; TRBD2 is the table's D call, not checked against the DNA. TRBV21-1 is marked as a pseudogene. This CDR3 spans 16 amino acids. The CDR3 sequence: CASRSRVLAGVNEQFF. CDR3 nucleotide sequence: TGTGCCAGCAGGAGCAGGGTCCTAGCGGGAGTTAATGAGCAGTTCTTC.

This chain connects TRBV20-1 to TRBJ1-5, with 7 bases lining up with TRBD1. This CDR3 spans 14 amino acids. The germline V gene encodes CDR1 DFQATT and CDR2 SNEGSKA (reference sequence). After removal of 3 bases from V and 2 bases from J, the junction contained 4 bases not matched to a gene. CDR3 nucleotides: TGCAGTGCTAGTGTAACAGGGGGCAATCAGCCCCAGCATTTT. This codes for CSASVTGGNQPQHF.

Only one count was recorded for this clone. The chain couples TRBV25-1 to TRBJ1-1; TRBD1 matches 9 bases. V shed 3 bases, J shed 4 bases, and the junction held 6 bases outside the gene matches. CDR3 length: 15 amino acids. CDR1 MGHDK and CDR2 SYGVNS come from the germline V gene. For the CDR3, the DNA is TGTGCCAGCAGTGATCCGACAGGGGGAGGCACTGAAGCTTTCTTT. This encodes CASSDPTGGGTEAFF.

The gene calls are TRBV7-9 and TRBJ1-2; D not certain. This CDR3 has 14 amino acids. Trimming removed 5 bases from V and 1 base from J, with 11 bases in between. Germline CDR1 is SEHNR and CDR2 is FQNEAQ (reference sequence). DNA of the CDR3: TGTGCCAGCAGCCCGGACGGTTTTAACTATGGCTACACCTTC. Its translation: CASSPDGFNYGYTF.

The chain has TRBV7-2 and TRBJ2-7; D gene unclear. Germline V gene sequence: CDR1 SGHTA, CDR2 FQGNSA. The length of the CDR3 is 13 residues. V was clipped by 1 base and J by 1 base, with 5 bases between them. CDR3 sequence (DNA): TGTGCCAGCAGCTTAGGCAGATCCTACGAGCAGTACTTC. Amino acids: CASSLGRSYEQYF.

The genes are TRBV6-5 and TRBJ1-4, with D uncertain. The V gene's germline CDR1 is MNHEY and CDR2 SVGAGI. The ends were cut back, 4 bases at V and 4 bases at J, with 13 bases in the middle. The CDR3 runs 15 residues. The DNA of the CDR3 is TGTGCCAGCAGTTTTCTCTCTACGGGTAATGAAAAACTGTTTTTT. This encodes CASSFLSTGNEKLFF.

This clone has a single count. The chain employs TRBV29-1 and TRBJ1-4, with D unclear. V shed 3 bases and J shed 4 bases, with 18 bases lying between them. The CDR3 loop spans 16 amino acids. Germline CDR1 SQVTM, CDR2 ANQGSEA. In nucleotides, the CDR3 is TGCAGCGTTGAGCCCCCAGTGAAGGTGATTAATGAAAAACTGTTTTTT. This codes for CSVEPPVKVINEKLFF.

The chain joins TRBV29-1 to TRBJ2-5; D gene unclear. The V gene's germline CDR1 is SQVTM and CDR2 ANQGSEA. This CDR3 has 13 amino acids. The V gene lost 0 bases and the J gene lost 2 bases, with 7 bases spanning the gap. The CDR3 is CSVEDPRQETQYF. The DNA for the CDR3 is TGCAGCGTTGAAGATCCCAGGCAAGAGACCCAGTACTTC.

The chain uses TRBV12-3 or TRBV12-4 and TRBJ1-1, with D possibly TRBD1 on 5 matching bases. Trimming stripped 7 bases from V and 3 bases from J, with 6 bases between. This CDR3 region has 11 residues. The CDR3 coding sequence is TGTGCCAGCACCAGGGACACTGAAGCTTTCTTT. Its protein is CASTRDTEAFF.

The chain carries TRBV9 and TRBJ1-3; tentatively, D is TRBD1 (5 bases). Germline CDR1 and CDR2: SGDLS and YYNGEE. Trimming removed 2 bases from V and 0 bases from J, with 12 bases in between. The CDR3 runs to 16 residues. The CDR3 loop reads CASSVGRASSGNTIYF. CDR3 bases: TGTGCCAGCAGCGTGGGCAGGGCGAGCTCTGGAAACACCATATATTTT.

The rearrangement joins TRBV2 to TRBJ2-2, with 10 nucleotides matching TRBD2. CDR1 SNHLY and CDR2 FYNNEI come from the germline V gene. With V trimmed by 6 bases and J by 7 bases, 5 bases remained unmatched. This CDR3 has 14 amino acids. CDR3 loop: CASSRTSGIGELFF. The CDR3 nucleotides are TGTGCCAGCAGCCGGACTAGCGGTATCGGGGAGCTGTTTTTT.

The V call is TRBV6-6, the J call TRBJ1-3; 10 bases are a match to TRBD1. The CDR3 has 16 residues. The germline V gene has CDR1 MNHNY and CDR2 SVGAGI (reference sequence). Germline trimming cut 5 bases from V and 4 bases from J; bases unmatched to any gene: 8. CDR3 region: CASSPAGQGRGNTIYF. In DNA, the CDR3 is TGTGCCAGCAGTCCCGCGGGACAGGGGCGCGGAAACACCATATATTTT.

The V call is TRBV7-3, the J call TRBJ2-1; 13 bases are a match to TRBD2. CDR1 is SGHTA, CDR2 FQGTGA, per germline. The J segment lost 2 bases and the V segment lost 4 bases, leaving 14 bases of the junction unmatched. CDR3 length: 20 amino acids. The CDR3 here is CASSSMGTSGIRGTYNEQFF. CDR3 in DNA: TGTGCCAGCAGCTCGATGGGGACTAGCGGGATCAGGGGCACCTACAATGAGCAGTTCTTC.

The rearrangement uses TRBV5-4 and TRBJ1-1, with D maybe TRBD1 (5 bases). Germline-derived CDR1 and CDR2 are SGHNT and YYREEE (reference sequence). The CDR3 length is 14 residues. Trimming took 2 bases from V and 3 from J, leaving 11 bases between them. CDR3 nucleotides: TGTGCCAGCAGCTTAAAGGGGATATACACTGAAGCTTTCTTT. This encodes CASSLKGIYTEAFF.

CDR3 sequence (DNA): TGCAGTGCTAGTTCCCGGACTAGCGGGAGGGTCCTGGGGTACAATGAGCAGTTCTTC. It encodes CSASSRTSGRVLGYNEQFF. The gene calls are TRBV20-1 and TRBJ2-1, with TRBD2 identical over 15 bases. Germline CDR1 reads DFQATT; CDR2 reads SNEGSKA (reference sequence). V lost 3 bases and J lost 4; bases outside the gene matches: 13. The CDR3 is made up of 19 amino acids.

The chain links TRBV5-6 to TRBJ1-4, with 10 bases aligning to TRBD1. The germline V gene encodes CDR1 SGHDT and CDR2 YYEEEE. V dropped 4 bases and J dropped 8; count of bases not matched to a gene: 2. CDR3 size: 13 residues. The CDR3 sequence is CASSRTGGEKLFF. CDR3 nucleotides: TGTGCCAGCAGCCGGACAGGGGGAGAAAAACTGTTTTTT.

CDR3 residues: CASSMGPGYEQYF. As DNA, the CDR3 is TGTGCCAGTAGTATGGGGCCCGGCTACGAGCAGTACTTC. The J gene is TRBJ2-7, the V gene TRBV19, with a tentative D call TRBD1 (5 bases). CDR1 and CDR2 from the germline V gene are LNHDA and SQIVND (reference sequence). CDR3 length: 13 residues. V shed 3 bases and J shed 3 bases, with 9 bases lying between them.

This clone showed up just a few times. The chain joins TRBV20-1 to TRBJ1-1; TRBD1 matches at 8 bases. The CDR3 consists of 15 residues. Germline CDR1 and CDR2: DFQATT and SNEGSKA (reference sequence). The V gene end was trimmed by 3 bases and the J gene end by 4 bases; junction bases not matched to a gene: 10. CDR3 region: CSASTGGRSGTEAFF. For the CDR3, the DNA is TGCAGTGCTAGTACAGGGGGTCGGAGCGGCACTGAAGCTTTCTTT.

The V gene is TRBV27, the J gene TRBJ2-6, with D perhaps matching TRBD2 (5 bases). CDR1 and CDR2 (germline): MNHEY, SMNVEV (reference sequence). The CDR3 is made up of 17 amino acids. V gave up 0 bases and J gave up 0 bases, with 9 bases separating them. Here the CDR3 reads CASSLSGGRSGANVLTF. The CDR3 DNA sequence: TGTGCCAGCAGTTTATCGGGCGGGCGCTCTGGGGCCAACGTCCTGACTTTC.